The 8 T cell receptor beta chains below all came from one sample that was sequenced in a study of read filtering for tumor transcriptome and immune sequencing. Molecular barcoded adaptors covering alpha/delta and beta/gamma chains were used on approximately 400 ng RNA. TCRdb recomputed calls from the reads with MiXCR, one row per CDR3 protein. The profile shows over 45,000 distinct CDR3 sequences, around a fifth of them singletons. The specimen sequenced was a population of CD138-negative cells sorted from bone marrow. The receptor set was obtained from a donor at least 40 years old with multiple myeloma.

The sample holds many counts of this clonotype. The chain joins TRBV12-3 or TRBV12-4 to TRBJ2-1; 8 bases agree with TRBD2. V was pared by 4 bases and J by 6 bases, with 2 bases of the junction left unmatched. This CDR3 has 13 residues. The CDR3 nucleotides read TGTGCCAGCAGTTCCGGGACTAGCAATGAGCAGTTCTTC. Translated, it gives CASSSGTSNEQFF.

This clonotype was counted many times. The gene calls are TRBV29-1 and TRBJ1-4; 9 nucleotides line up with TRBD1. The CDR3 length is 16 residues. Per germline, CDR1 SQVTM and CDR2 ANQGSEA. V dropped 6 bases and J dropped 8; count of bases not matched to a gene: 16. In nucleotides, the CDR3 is TGCAGCGTCAATCAAAGAGCGACAGGGGGTATGGAAAAACTGTTTTTT. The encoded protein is CSVNQRATGGMEKLFF. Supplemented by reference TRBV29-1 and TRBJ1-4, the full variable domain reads SAVISQKPSRDICQRGTSLTIQCQVDSQVTMMFWYRQQPGQSLTLIATANQGSEATYESGFVIDKFPISRPNLTFSTLTVSNMSPEDSSIYLCSVNQRATGGMEKLFFGSGTQLSVL.

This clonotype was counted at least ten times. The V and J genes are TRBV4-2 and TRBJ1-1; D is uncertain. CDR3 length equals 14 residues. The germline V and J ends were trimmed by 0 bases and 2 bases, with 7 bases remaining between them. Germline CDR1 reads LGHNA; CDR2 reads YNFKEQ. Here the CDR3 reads CASSQEPANTEAFF. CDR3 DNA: TGTGCCAGCAGCCAAGAACCAGCCAACACTGAAGCTTTCTTT.

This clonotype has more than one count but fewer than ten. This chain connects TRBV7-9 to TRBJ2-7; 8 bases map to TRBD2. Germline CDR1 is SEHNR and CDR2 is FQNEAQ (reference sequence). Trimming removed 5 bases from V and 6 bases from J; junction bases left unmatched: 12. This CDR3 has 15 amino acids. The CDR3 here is CASSPKSSGSPEQYF. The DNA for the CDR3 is TGTGCCAGCAGCCCGAAGAGCAGCGGGAGTCCCGAGCAGTACTTC.

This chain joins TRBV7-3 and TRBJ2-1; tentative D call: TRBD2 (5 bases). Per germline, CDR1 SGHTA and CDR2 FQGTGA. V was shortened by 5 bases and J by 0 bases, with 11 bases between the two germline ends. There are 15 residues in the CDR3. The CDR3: CASSPGINSYNEQFF. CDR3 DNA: TGTGCCAGCAGCCCCGGGATCAACTCCTACAATGAGCAGTTCTTC.

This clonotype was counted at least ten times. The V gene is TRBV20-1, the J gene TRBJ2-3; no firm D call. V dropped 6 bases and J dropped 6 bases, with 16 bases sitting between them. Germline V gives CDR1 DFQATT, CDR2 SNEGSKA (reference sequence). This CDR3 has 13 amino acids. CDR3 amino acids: CSAINLARDTQYF. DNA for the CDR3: TGCAGTGCGATAAACCTTGCAAGGGATACGCAGTATTTT.

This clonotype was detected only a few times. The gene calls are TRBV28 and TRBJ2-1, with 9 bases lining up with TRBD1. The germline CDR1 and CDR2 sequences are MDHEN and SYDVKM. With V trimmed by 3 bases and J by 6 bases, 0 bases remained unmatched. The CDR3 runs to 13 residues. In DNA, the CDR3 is TGTGCCAGCAGTTTGACAGGGGGCAATGAGCAGTTCTTC. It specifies CASSLTGGNEQFF.

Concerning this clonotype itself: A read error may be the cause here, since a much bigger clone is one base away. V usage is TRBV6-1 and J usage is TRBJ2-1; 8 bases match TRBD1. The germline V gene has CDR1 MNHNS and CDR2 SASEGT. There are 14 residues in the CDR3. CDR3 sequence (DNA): TGTGCCAGCAGTGACACGGGACAGGTCCATGAGCAGTCCTTC. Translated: CASSDTGQVHEQSF.